The 21 T cell receptor beta chains reported below all come from one sample, sequenced in a study of T cells after yellow fever vaccination. TCRdb reprocessed the 5' RACE reads with MiXCR, giving one entry per CDR3 protein. The table includes roughly 330,000 distinct CDR3 sequences, around 6.8% detected once. The sequencing used PBMCs, collected about 49 days after the first yellow fever vaccination. These receptor sequences come from a man aged 18 to 29 who received the YFV17D yellow fever vaccine.

This clonotype was seen a handful of times. The V gene is TRBV7-2, the J gene TRBJ1-6; no firm D call. Germline loops: CDR1 SGHTA, CDR2 FQGNSA. This CDR3 spans 12 amino acids. Trimming took off 2 bases at V and 8 bases at J, with 4 bases between the two ends. The CDR3 DNA reads as TGTGCCAGCAGCTTAAGCTATTCACCCCTCCACTTT. This codes for CASSLSYSPLHF.

This clonotype was found a few times. The rearrangement uses TRBV10-1 and TRBJ2-7; a weak D match, TRBD1 (5 bases). Trimming stripped 6 bases from V and 2 bases from J, with 11 bases between. Germline-derived CDR1 and CDR2 are WNHNN and SYGVQD (reference sequence). The CDR3 length is 13 residues. The CDR3 sequence is CASRAVTAYEQYF. In DNA, the CDR3 is TGCGCCAGCAGGGCCGTGACAGCCTACGAGCAGTACTTC.

This clonotype turned up a few times. CDR3 sequence: CASSFGERGSDTQYF. DNA of the CDR3: TGTGCCAGCAGCTTCGGAGAGAGGGGTTCAGATACGCAGTATTTT. The gene calls are TRBV11-2 and TRBJ2-3, with D perhaps matching TRBD1 or TRBD2 (5 bases each). The CDR3 length is 15 residues. Germline CDR1 is SGHAT and CDR2 is FQNNGV. V lost 3 bases to trimming and J lost 4 bases, with 14 bases between them. Filled out from reference TRBV11-2 and TRBJ2-3, the complete variable domain reads EAGVAQSPRYKIIEKRQSVAFWCNPISGHATLYWYQQILGQGPKLLIQFQNNGVVDDSQLPKDRFSAERLKGVDSTLKIQPAKLEDSAVYLCASSFGERGSDTQYFGPGTRLTVL.

There are a few counts of this clonotype. This sequence joins TRBV25-1 and TRBJ2-7; D uncertain. There are 13 residues in the CDR3. The V gene's germline CDR1 is MGHDK and CDR2 SYGVNS. The V end lost 4 bases, the J end lost 3 bases, and 10 bases lay between the germline ends. The CDR3 protein is CASSGYRDYEQYV. The CDR3 DNA reads TGTGCCAGCAGTGGATACAGAGACTACGAGCAGTACGTC.

This clonotype was picked up a small number of times. The chain joins TRBV7-2 to TRBJ2-2, with 7 bases identical to TRBD1. This CDR3 comprises 17 residues. Per the germline V gene, CDR1 is SGHTA and CDR2 is FQGNSA. V was clipped by 1 base and J by 4 bases; unmatched bases: 9. The CDR3 protein is CASSLVEGGFGTGELFF. The CDR3 DNA is TGTGCCAGCAGCTTAGTAGAAGGGGGCTTTGGCACCGGGGAGCTGTTTTTT.

The chain employs TRBV7-2 and TRBJ1-1; 7 bases match TRBD1. The V and J ends lost 6 bases and 7 bases, in that order; junction bases with no gene match: 11. CDR3 length equals 14 residues. The V gene's germline CDR1 is SGHTA and CDR2 FQGNSA. CDR3 protein: CASRSLGQDFEAFF. In DNA form, the CDR3 reads TGTGCCAGCAGGTCCTTAGGACAGGACTTTGAAGCTTTCTTT.

This clonotype was seen at least ten times. J is TRBJ2-2 and V is TRBV7-2; the D gene is possibly TRBD1 (6 bases). The V end lost 4 bases, the J end lost 2 bases, and 11 bases lay between the germline ends. This CDR3 spans 15 amino acids. Germline loops: CDR1 SGHTA, CDR2 FQGNSA. The CDR3 nucleotides are TGTGCCAGCAGCTATAGGACAGTTAACACCGGGGAGCTGTTTTTT. It is translated as CASSYRTVNTGELFF.

This clonotype was picked up many times. The chain carries TRBV9 and TRBJ2-7; 8 bases match TRBD2. This CDR3 region has 16 residues. Germline trimming cut 3 bases from V and 4 bases from J; bases unmatched to any gene: 12. From germline, CDR1 is SGDLS and CDR2 YYNGEE. The CDR3, as DNA: TGTGCCAGCAGCGCCACCCGGGGTAGCGGGGTTTACGAGCAGTACTTC. Translated, it gives CASSATRGSGVYEQYF.

This clonotype came up a few times. The V and J genes are TRBV7-2 and TRBJ1-5; TRBD1 might be the D (6 bases). The CDR3 has 15 amino acids. The germline CDR1 and CDR2 sequences are SGHTA and FQGNSA. The germline V and J ends were trimmed by 5 bases and 7 bases, with 18 bases remaining between them. The CDR3 sequence: CASSLLGGADQPQHF. The CDR3 DNA sequence: TGTGCCAGCAGCCTCCTTGGGGGGGCGGACCAGCCCCAGCATTTT.

The sample holds a few counts of this clonotype. The rearrangement uses TRBV7-2 and TRBJ2-2; D may match TRBD1 or TRBD2 (7 bases each). The V gene's germline CDR1 is SGHTA and CDR2 FQGNSA. CDR3 length: 17 residues. Trimming took 7 bases from V and 0 from J, leaving 18 bases between them. The CDR3 protein is CASIPQGGTANTGELFF. The CDR3 coding sequence is TGTGCCAGCATCCCGCAGGGGGGGACAGCGAACACCGGGGAGCTGTTTTTT.

The CDR3 here is CASSSRGGPYNEQFF. The CDR3 region has the DNA TGCGCCAGCAGCTCTCGGGGGGGCCCCTACAATGAGCAGTTCTTC. The chain is built from TRBV5-1 and TRBJ2-1; 8 nucleotides agree with TRBD2. Germline V gives CDR1 SGHRS, CDR2 YFSETQ. The CDR3 totals 15 residues. The ends lost 3 bases at V and 2 bases at J; junction bases unmatched: 4. Full variable domain (rest looked up from reference TRBV5-1 and TRBJ2-1): KAGVTQTPRYLIKTRGQQVTLSCSPISGHRSVSWYQQTPGQGLQFLFEYFSETQRNKGNFPGRFSGRQFSNSRSEMNVSTLELGDSALYLCASSSRGGPYNEQFFGPGTRLTVL.

The chain employs TRBV6-1 and TRBJ2-7; 8 bases fit TRBD2. The ends lost 6 bases at V and 0 bases at J; junction bases unmatched: 7. Germline assignment: CDR1 MNHNS and CDR2 SASEGT. There are 15 residues in the CDR3. DNA of the CDR3: TGTGCCAGCAGGGGGAGCGGGGGAAGCTCCTACGAGCAGTACGTC. It translates to CASRGSGGSSYEQYV.

This clonotype was counted only a few times. The chain combines TRBV2 with TRBJ2-1; perhaps TRBD1 as D (6 bases). Trimming took 4 bases from V and 4 from J, leaving 14 bases between them. Germline CDR1 SNHLY, CDR2 FYNNEI. The CDR3 has 15 residues. In DNA, the CDR3 is TGTGCCAGCAGTGTAAACAGGGTCGGGTACAATGAGCAGTTCTTC. Protein: CASSVNRVGYNEQFF.

This clonotype showed up just a few times. This chain links TRBV18 with TRBJ2-2, with unresolved D. The germline V gene has CDR1 KGHSH and CDR2 LQKENI. Between the trimmed V and J ends, which lost 1 base and 0 bases, there was a span of 3 bases. The CDR3 runs 14 residues. This CDR3 reads CASSPLPNTGELFF. CDR3 nucleotides: TGTGCCAGCTCACCACTACCGAACACCGGGGAGCTGTTTTTT.

In its sample, this clonotype was seen many times. The chain has TRBV4-3 and TRBJ2-2; D is tentatively TRBD1 or TRBD2 (6 bases each). The length of the CDR3 is 18 residues. Germline CDR1 and CDR2: LGHNA and YSLEER. Trimming removed 0 bases from V and 2 bases from J, with 16 bases in between. CDR3 nucleotide sequence: TGCGCCAGCAGCCAAGAACCCCCCGGGGGCATAAACACCGGGGAGCTGTTTTTT. This translates into CASSQEPPGGINTGELFF.

This clonotype appeared many times. The chain uses TRBV12-3 or TRBV12-4 and TRBJ2-3; 9 nucleotides line up with TRBD2. Trimming removed 2 bases from V and 1 base from J; junction bases left unmatched: 1. The CDR3 consists of 15 residues. CDR3 nucleotides: TGTGCCAGCAGTTTAATAGCGGGGGGCACAGATACGCAGTATTTT. It is translated as CASSLIAGGTDTQYF.

This clonotype was seen only a few times. CDR3 region: CASSQTKGEAFF. DNA of the CDR3: TGTGCCAGCTCACAGACAAAGGGTGAAGCTTTCTTT. The chain recombines TRBV18 with TRBJ1-1; D is ambiguous. The CDR3 has 12 residues. CDR1 KGHSH and CDR2 LQKENI come from the germline V gene. Trimming left V 4 bases short and J 7 bases short, with 10 bases between. The variable domain in full, completed from reference TRBV18 and TRBJ1-1, reads NAGVMQNPRHLVRRRGQEARLRCSPMKGHSHVYWYRQLPEEGLKFMVYLQKENIIDESGMPKERFSAEFPKEGPSILRIQQVVRGDSAAYFCASSQTKGEAFFGQGTRLTVV.

This clonotype was observed at least ten times. The chain joins TRBV5-6 to TRBJ1-2; no firm D call. With 0 bases removed from V and 2 bases from J, the gap between germline ends came to 2 bases. From germline, CDR1 is SGHDT and CDR2 YYEEEE. The CDR3 has 12 amino acids. CDR3: CASSLANYGYTF. The CDR3 nucleotides read TGTGCCAGCAGCTTGGCGAACTATGGCTACACCTTC.

The rearrangement joins TRBV5-1 to TRBJ2-6; D remains unclear. Trimming left V 2 bases short and J 4 bases short, with 10 bases between. The CDR3 contains 15 residues. The germline V gene encodes CDR1 SGHRS and CDR2 YFSETQ. The CDR3 nucleotides read TGCGCCAGCAGCTTTATGGGGTCCGGGGCCAACGTCCTGACTTTC. Protein sequence: CASSFMGSGANVLTF.

This clonotype was detected only a few times. The chain joins TRBV12-3 or TRBV12-4 to TRBJ1-2, with 10 nucleotides matching TRBD1. With V trimmed by 6 bases and J by 6 bases, 4 bases remained unmatched. The CDR3 extends over 13 amino acids. This CDR3 is CASSYGTGDGYTF. The CDR3 coding sequence is TGTGCCAGCAGCTACGGGACAGGGGATGGCTACACCTTC.

This clonotype was picked up a small number of times. The chain joins TRBV10-2 to TRBJ1-2; D not resolved. CDR1 and CDR2 (germline): WSHSY, SAAADI. V lost 4 bases to trimming and J lost 5 bases, with 14 bases between them. This CDR3 region has 14 residues. The DNA for the CDR3 is TGCGCCAGCAGTGCTGGATTAGATTGGTATGGCTACACCTTC. Residues: CASSAGLDWYGYTF.